The T cell receptor beta chain described here comes from a study of T cells in Graves' hyperthyroidism and ophthalmopathy (dated by TCRdb to between 2018 and 2021). Regarding the complete study: Peripheral blood samples were taken at initial diagnosis, before any treatment was given. TCR Vbeta CDR3 sequencing of 130 to 150 peripheral blood samples (43 ophthalmopathy, roughly 72 hyperthyroidism and around 17 progressor patients) is reported in the paper. The approximately 100 discovery patients were divided at random into training and test sets in a 7:3 ratio. Following sampling, methimazole starting at 30 mg daily was given to hyperthyroidism patients, and high-dose intravenous methylprednisolone was given to ophthalmopathy patients. Prospective prediction of ophthalmopathy was tested in an independent validation cohort of 18 to 20 hyperthyroidism patients and 17 patients who later progressed to ophthalmopathy. TCR V-J signatures able to tell the groups apart were searched for in a discovery cohort of 90 to 100 patients, of whom around 42 had Graves' ophthalmopathy and roughly 58 had stable Graves' hyperthyroidism. Thyroid tissue and blood T-cell repertoires from about six Graves' hyperthyroidism patients were also compared in the study. The paper as a whole reports these results and caveats: Blood samples also contained most of the expanded thyroid clonotypes (frequency above 0.001), which suggests that blood repertoires may reflect thyroid immune responses. In validation, the model predicted progression to ophthalmopathy with about 71% sensitivity and around 72% specificity, a median of around 6.6 months before onset. Ophthalmopathy was separated from stable hyperthyroidism by a 13 V-J signature model, with roughly 88% sensitivity and roughly 84% specificity obtained in cross-validation and 80%/75% obtained in testing. Sample size was not statistically predetermined, and blinding of investigators to group allocation was not performed.

This clonotype was counted only a few times. Its antigen is currently not known. The record has no base qualities; no much larger clone is one base away. Hyperthyroidism patients were aged 18 to 65 years and newly diagnosed, with disease duration of less than 2 months. The study excluded patients with uncontrolled infections, other autoimmune diseases, pregnancy or lactation. Diagnoses relied on clinical symptoms, serum thyroxine and TRAb, thyroid ultrasound and orbital computed tomography. Blood from progressor patients was collected at the time of first diagnosis with hyperthyroidism, before any ophthalmopathy symptoms had appeared. Ficoll-Paque density gradient centrifugation was used to isolate PBMCs from under 11 ml of fresh peripheral blood. Progressor patients were defined as those initially diagnosed with Graves' hyperthyroidism in whom ophthalmopathy developed during follow-up. Total RNA was extracted using Trizol reagent, and RNA quality was assessed on an Agilent 2100 Bioanalyzer.

The TCR beta CDR3 regions were amplified from the RNA transcripts. The first round of RT-PCR for the TCR CDR3 was performed with the HTBI primer set and the Qiagen OneStep RT-PCR kit. The libraries were constructed in a second round of multiplex PCR and then size-selected and purified. Libraries were sequenced paired-end with 100 bp reads on an Illumina HiSeq2000. The original pipeline was this. SOAPnuke was used to process the raw data, with reads discarded if the reads contained adapters or uncalled bases, had a mean Phred below 15, or lacked an exact constant-primer or identifier match. COPE v1.2.5 was used to merge high-quality paired reads, and clonotypes were defined as unique nucleotide sequences. MiTCR v1.1 was used to align the clonotypes against IMGT TRBV, TRBD and TRBJ reference segments. Analysis was restricted to V-J combinations with a frequency above 0.0001, which covered 99.2% of repertoires. A TCS score was defined as the ratio between F50 (clonal expansion) and ExV (chaos), using BLOSUM62-based TCRdist between CDR3 peptides within each V-J. Welch's t-statistics and random forest reduced 500 to 550 V-J features to 13, which were used in a naive Bayes classifier (R e1071). The raw public reads went through TCRdb reprocessing: fastp at Q25, MiXCR clone calling, in-frame beta chains kept. Every entry covers one CDR3 protein and lists the most common genes and DNA from its rows. The V and J calls shown here were made by TCRdb, not taken from the authors' results. The table for this sample lists approximately 400,000 distinct CDR3 sequences; approximately 13% of them were counted only once. Under 25% of the sample rests with the top ten.

The source of this sequence is a man aged 25-40 years with Graves' hyperthyroidism that later progressed to Graves' ophthalmopathy. Sequences were obtained from blood.

The bases are TGTGCCAGCACACATCCGGGACATCCCTCCTACAATGAGCAGTTCTTC. It codes for CASTHPGHPSYNEQFF. The chain joins TRBV6-1 to TRBJ2-1; the D gene is possibly TRBD1, with 6 bases matching. Taken from the germline V gene, the CDR1 and CDR2 loops are MNHNS and SASEGT. Inclusive of the bounding cysteine and phenylalanine, the CDR3 is 16 residues long. Just CDR3 DNA is preserved here, 48 bases in frame from base 1. V loses 7 bases of germline sequence and J loses 0 bases, and the interval between the two ends is 16 bases.